This TCR beta chain was sequenced for a study of shared clonotypes between healthy human individuals. About the study: Each donor's CD4 naive and CD4 memory cells filled three plates apiece, CD8 naive two, and CD8 memory one. Study outcomes and limitations: Incomplete sequencing of sorted subsets was indicated by rarefaction despite large depth.

Comments on this clone: Antigen: not known. This sample also contains other DNA sequences that code for the same CDR3.

Replicate sorted-subset PCRs were loaded with around 0.2 ug DNA, about 31,000 T cell genomes. Generated by immunoSEQ multiplex PCR, the TCRdb table keeps only in-frame clones and is missing some. The table records about 2.4 million clones, 93% of them present only once. Between the trimmed V and J ends, which lost 2 bases and 2 bases, there was a span of 8 bases. From germline, CDR1 is SGHRS and CDR2 YFSETQ. The CDR3 is made up of 13 amino acids. The receptor was derived from a man younger than 30 in good health. Some clones in this sample may be carry-over from other donors' samples. The chain uses TRBV5-1 and TRBJ2-7, with D hard to call. The sequenced sample consisted of naive CD4+ T cells from PBMCs. Subset indicated: CD45RA+ positively selected. In nucleotides, the CDR3 is TGCGCCAGCAGCTTACCGGGTGCCTACGAGCAGTACTTC. It codes for CASSLPGAYEQYF.